This TCR beta chain was obtained from a study of shared clonotypes between healthy human individuals. TCRdb's table, derived via immunoSEQ multiplex PCR, lists solely in-frame clones and lacks some. The sample includes millions of clones, roughly 92% of them seen just once. Trimming removed 4 bases from V and 2 bases from J; junction bases left unmatched: 6. This CDR3 has 16 residues. Germline V gene lookup returns CDR1 MNHNS and CDR2 SASEGT. The V and J genes are TRBV6-1 and TRBJ2-3, with 10 bases fitting TRBD2. The clonotype comes from a man between 18 and 29 years old in good health. Material: naive CD4+ T cells sorted from blood. As for subset: CD45RA+ positively selected. CDR3 protein: CASSVQLAGITDTQYF. The DNA of the CDR3 is TGTGCCAGCAGTGTACAACTAGCGGGGATCACAGATACGCAGTATTTT.